This TCR beta chain was identified during a study of cytomegalovirus exposure and HLA in healthy donors (dated by TCRdb to the late 2010s). As for the study more broadly: An earlier analysis of fewer than 750 of the donors reported 276 Gb of sequence data and approximately 120 million unique TCR beta sequences obtained from roughly 170 million T cells. Around 330 gigabases of sequencing data and around 80 million unique TCR sequences made up an early release that covered 500 to 650 HLA-typed donors. Of the roughly 420 genotyped donors, less than 90% were placed in the genetic ancestry cluster associated with self-reported Caucasian donors. The aim of the study was to test whether cataloging public T cell receptors could identify signatures of past pathogen exposure. Using immunosequencing, the study profiled T cell repertoires from 500 to 800 subjects and related those repertoires to cytomegalovirus serostatus. In addition to the first cohort of approximately 670 subjects, a separate validation cohort of 100 to 150 different subjects was used. To predict cytomegalovirus infection status, the study combined high-throughput TCR immunosequencing, statistical association of individual TCRs with disease status, and machine learning. In a later analysis, previously published TCR beta repertoires from 500 to 750 donors were re-analyzed and high-resolution HLA genotyping was added so that TCR occurrence patterns could be studied. The later analysis used no new phenotypic data to find candidate immune exposures, relying instead on TCR beta sequences and their occurrence across donors. To decide whether each TCR beta V gene segment behaved as functional or pseudogenic, an earlier analysis of some 570 of the donors relied on high-throughput TCR beta sequencing. Alongside the repertoire data, information on donor age, sex, ethnicity and CMV serostatus was compiled. A later genetic analysis used genome-wide SNP genotypes for 398 of the 666 donors, treating that subset as a discovery cohort. Every repertoire in the discovery cohort had been generated on one and the same sequencing platform. HLA typing covered class I and class II loci at four-digit resolution. The number of typed donors differed by locus: roughly 620-630 for A, B, C, DRB1 and DQB1; 500 to 550 for DQA1; about 600 for DPA1; and around 470 for DPB1. Four to six DR-DQ haplotypes were handled as single units for association and clustering, since linkage in the cohort was strong. Among some 400 genotyped donors of the cohort, an average of approximately 230,000 unique TCR beta nucleotide sequences were sequenced per donor, roughly 20% of them non-productive.

The full study reports these points: V-gene and J-gene trimming of TCR beta chains was associated with a missense DCLRE1C variant in a later genetic analysis, and the association was replicated in an independent cohort. Because HLA typing was unavailable for some donors at each locus, only the typed subset was used in association tests. The sequencing pipeline was judged likely to have produced a cluster of highly shared sequence variants as a technical artifact. In the study, about 150 TCR beta chains were listed as associated with cytomegalovirus. Because counts were too low, about 18 rarely observed V segments, including chromosome 9 orphons, were left out of the earlier analysis of approximately 500 of the donors. Only TCR beta chains were sequenced in this cohort, and the absence of alpha or paired-chain data limited detectable features. According to the authors, the approach could potentially be generalized to other disease states and immunological phenotypes. In an earlier analysis of 587 of the donors, most TCR beta V segments appeared in productive rearrangements about 87% or about 30% of the time, broadly matching IMGT annotations. A later genetic analysis reported fewer N-insertions in productive TCRs among donors in an Asian-associated ancestry cluster than the approximately 670-donor mean. Correlated functional status among segregating V segments might reflect linkage disequilibrium, but an unknown experimental factor could not be ruled out. In a later analysis, 16,951 TCR beta sequences were associated with specific HLA alleles at a false discovery rate of 0.05. While some public TCRs were present in many individuals, most TCR sequences turned up only very rarely across donors. According to a later analysis, most CMV-associated TCR beta chains appeared to be HLA-restricted, and the HLA associations seemed to be driven largely by CMV exposure. Some IMGT-functional V segments, including TRBV6-2 and TRBV6-3, could not be distinguished by the 87-base-pair reads and were therefore excluded. A further reported finding was that TCR beta sequences accurately predicted the HLA-A and HLA-B alleles for most subjects in the first cohort. For the cohort, immune exposure information was limited to CMV serostatus. In both the original and validation cohorts, the classifier was reported to diagnose cytomegalovirus status with high specificity and sensitivity. In a later analysis, HLA-associated TCR beta chains were found to be more clonally expanded and to have lower generation probabilities than equally common non-associated chains. Roughly uniform sequencing depth across donors was assumed in presence/absence analyses, although this assumption may not hold. According to a later analysis, TCR association rates differed among HLA loci, with DRB1 alleles showing the most associated TCRs and HLA-C alleles showing the fewest. In a later analysis, several top co-occurrence clusters were reported to appear linked to parvovirus B19, influenza, CMV and Epstein-Barr virus. In vitro tests confirmed that a few of the cytomegalovirus-associated TCR beta chains recognize cytomegalovirus antigens. When HLA alleles, especially DR and DQ, strongly co-occurred, attributing TCR associations to individual alleles was difficult.

Measured from the cysteine to the phenylalanine, the CDR3 is 15 residues long. Only the CDR3 DNA stays, 45 bases, in frame from base 1. V is clipped by 3 bases and J by 3 bases, and the sequence between their germline boundaries is 12 bases long. CDR1 and CDR2 are read off the germline V gene as SGDLS and YYNGEE. The cohort comprised around 690 healthy bone marrow donors. At the time of sampling, all cohort members were nominally healthy, though unrecorded immune exposures were likely present. The donor tested CMV seronegative and was one of the 352 seronegative cohort members. Each donor provided a peripheral blood sample, and peripheral blood mononuclear cells were used for TCR beta sequencing. Genomic DNA extraction from the blood cell samples was performed with the Qiagen DNeasy Blood Extraction Kit. The library was obtained by the immunoSEQ multiplex PCR assay. For the multiplex PCR, a mixture combining 60 forward primers for TCR Vbeta segments and 13 reverse primers for TCR Jbeta segments was used. Amplification of the CDR3 region of rearranged TCR beta genes was performed with a multiplex PCR assay on genomic DNA. Amplified TCR beta libraries were sequenced as 87-base-pair reads on the Illumina HiSeq System. The paper's processing steps were these. A later analysis tallied roughly 76 million unique TCR beta chains across the 700 or so repertoires, and about 10 million of those chains were shared by two or more donors. Raw reads were error-corrected and collapsed into unique sequences by a nearest-neighbor algorithm in which closely related sequences were merged to remove PCR and sequencing errors. CDR3 sequences were aligned to IMGT reference sequences to assign V, D and J gene segments. For a sequence to be retained, a match of at least six nucleotides to both a V gene segment and a J gene segment was required. Rearrangements were classified as productive when the CDR3 lacked stop codons and remained in frame with V and J, and all other rearrangements were classified as non-productive. CDR3 was defined by IMGT convention, running from the second conserved V-encoded cysteine to the conserved J-encoded phenylalanine. The earlier analysis of about 500 of the donors excluded sequences that lacked an unambiguous match to a single V gene segment. In an earlier analysis of a few hundred of the donors, V segments were called functional above 56.7% productive rearrangements and were called segregating when the between-donor standard deviation exceeded 5%. A statistical classification framework was developed to diagnose cytomegalovirus status using the catalog of TCR beta chain sequences. In a later analysis, TCR nucleotide sequences were compared against IMGT/GENE-DB human TR gene sequences so that V and J genes could be assigned. In a later analysis, CDR3 sequences and most-parsimonious VDJ recombination scenarios were assigned using the TCRdist pipeline. A later analysis defined each TCR beta chain by its CDR3 amino acid sequence plus V-gene family, and excluded reads lacking a unique V-gene family. To address suspected cross-contamination and a sequencing artifact, a later analysis removed roughly 580 highly shared, low-generation-probability nucleotide sequences. For each public chain, a later analysis derived a clonal expansion index from normalized ranks of inferred template counts within each repertoire. In a later analysis, generation probabilities were computed with a VDJ recombination model fitted to out-of-frame rearrangements, and the resulting probabilities were checked against IGoR. A later analysis scored TCR-TCR, TCR-HLA and TCR-CMV co-occurrence with hypergeometric tests, applying a repertoire-size bias correction to TCR pairs. In a later analysis, false discovery rates were estimated by permuting HLA or CMV assignments 20 times. A later analysis grouped co-occurring TCRs with DBSCAN, adding TCRdist sequence similarity when clustering within HLA-allele-positive subsets. For co-occurrence clustering, repertoires with fewer than 30,000 or more than 120,000 public chains were excluded, along with roughly five repertoires with anomalous nucleotide sharing. TCRdb provides this immuneACCESS table in a form limited to in-frame rearrangements. Some clones are lacking; in checked studies, under half of them reflect an unresolved V gene, and why the rest are absent is not known. V and J calls and clone size are as listed in that table; D and trimming were resolved from the DNA. This sample has under 110,000 clones in its table, and roughly 80% of those were observed once. Jointly, the top ten make up about 1.5% of the sample.

This clone was recorded once. It has no known antigen specificity. No qualities accompany the bases; no much larger clone lies one base away. The sequence derives from a man aged 50-59 years in good health and CMV-seronegative. Material: PBMCs. The rearranged chain carries TRBV9 and TRBJ1-4, with no confidently assigned D gene. The CDR3 reads as follows: CASSGGRQPNEKLFF. Read as DNA, the sequence is TGTGCCAGCAGCGGCGGGAGGCAGCCTAATGAAAAACTGTTTTTT.